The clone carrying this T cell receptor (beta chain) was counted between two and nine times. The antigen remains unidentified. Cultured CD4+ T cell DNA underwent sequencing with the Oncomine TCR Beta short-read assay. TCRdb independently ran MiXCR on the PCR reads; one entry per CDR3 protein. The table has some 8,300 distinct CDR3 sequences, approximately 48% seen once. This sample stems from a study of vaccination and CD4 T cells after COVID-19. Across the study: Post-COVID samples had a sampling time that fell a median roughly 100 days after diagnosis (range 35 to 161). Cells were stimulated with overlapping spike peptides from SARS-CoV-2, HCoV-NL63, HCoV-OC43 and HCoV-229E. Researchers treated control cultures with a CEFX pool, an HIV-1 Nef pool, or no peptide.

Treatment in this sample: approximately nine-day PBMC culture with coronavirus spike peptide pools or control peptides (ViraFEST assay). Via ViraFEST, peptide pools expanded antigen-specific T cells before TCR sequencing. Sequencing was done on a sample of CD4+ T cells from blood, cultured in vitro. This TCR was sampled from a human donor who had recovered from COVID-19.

This chain's CDR3 is CSVDNPLSPGGRAEAFF. In DNA, the CDR3 is TGCAGCGTTGATAATCCTCTTAGTCCAGGGGGCAGGGCTGAAGCTTTCTTT. This chain connects TRBV29-1 to TRBJ1-1; 8 nucleotides agree with TRBD1. With V trimmed by 3 bases and J by 6 bases, 18 bases remained unmatched. The CDR3 runs to 17 residues. Germline-derived CDR1 and CDR2 are SQVTM and ANQGSEA.